Presented here are 8 T cell receptor beta chains from one specimen sequenced in a study of beta chain features in type 1 diabetes. Investigators reverse transcribed all isolated RNA, so they sequenced expressed TCRB transcripts. Data came from immunoSEQ multiplex PCR; TCRdb stores just in-frame clones and leaves some out. The data show hundreds of thousands of clones, about a sixth seen once. Material for sequencing was naive CD4+ T cells from blood. The receptor set was obtained from a man aged 18 to 30 in good health.

This clone was counted a few times. The CDR3 bases are TGTGCCAGCAGCTGGTCCCGGGACAGGGGTTATGGCTACACCTTC. Residues: CASSWSRDRGYGYTF. The V gene is TRBV7-2, the J gene TRBJ1-2, with 10 bases lining up with TRBD1. V lost 4 bases to trimming and J lost 5 bases; unmatched junction nucleotides: 7. Germline loops: CDR1 SGHTA, CDR2 FQGNSA. The CDR3 has 15 amino acids. The whole variable domain, filled in from reference TRBV7-2 and TRBJ1-2, reads GAGVSQSPSNKVTEKGKDVELRCDPISGHTALYWYRQSLGQGLEFLIYFQGNSAPDKSGLPSDRFSAERTGGSVSTLTIQRTQQEDSAVYLCASSWSRDRGYGYTFGSGTRLTVV.

This clone has only a few counts. The rearrangement links TRBV28 to TRBJ2-2; D is ambiguous. CDR3 length: 13 amino acids. Trimming left V 7 bases short and J 5 bases short, with 11 bases between. Germline V gene lookup returns CDR1 MDHEN and CDR2 SYDVKM. The CDR3: CASKSRLTGELFF. The CDR3 nucleotides are TGTGCCAGCAAAAGCAGGCTTACCGGGGAGCTGTTTTTT.

This clone was detected only a few times. This chain connects TRBV25-1 to TRBJ1-1; no reliable D call. The CDR3 length is 12 residues. Trimming pared 3 bases from V and 6 bases from J, leaving 8 bases between. Germline-derived CDR1 and CDR2 are MGHDK and SYGVNS. Here the CDR3 DNA reads TGTGCCAGCAGTGACAGGATTGCTGAAGCTTTCTTT. This translates into CASSDRIAEAFF.

Only a few counts were recorded for this clone. The chain joins TRBV7-2 to TRBJ2-1; unclear D gene. The germline V gene has CDR1 SGHTA and CDR2 FQGNSA. V gave up 2 bases and J gave up 5 bases, with 13 bases separating them. The CDR3 has 15 amino acids. The CDR3 DNA sequence: TGTGCCAGCAGCTTACTGGGAATTTTTAACAATGAGCAGTTCTTC. Its translation is CASSLLGIFNNEQFF. Based on the CDR3 plus reference TRBV7-2 and TRBJ2-1, the full variable domain is GAGVSQSPSNKVTEKGKDVELRCDPISGHTALYWYRQSLGQGLEFLIYFQGNSAPDKSGLPSDRFSAERTGGSVSTLTIQRTQQEDSAVYLCASSLLGIFNNEQFFGPGTRLTVL.

This clone has more than one count but fewer than ten. The CDR3 here is CASSLGGRGSYNEQFF. The CDR3 region has the DNA TGTGCCAGCAGTTTAGGGGGGAGAGGATCCTACAATGAGCAGTTCTTC. The rearrangement links TRBV27 to TRBJ2-1; D may be TRBD2 (6 bases). V shed 2 bases and J shed 1 base, with 12 bases lying between them. The CDR3 is 16 amino acids. The germline CDR1 and CDR2 sequences are MNHEY and SMNVEV (reference sequence).

The CDR3 region is CASSYGQGRSGYTF. The CDR3 nucleotides read TGTGCCAGCAGTTACGGACAGGGAAGGAGTGGCTACACCTTC. The chain recombines TRBV6-5 with TRBJ1-2, with TRBD1 matching 8 bases. The V gene's germline CDR1 is MNHEY and CDR2 SVGAGI. The CDR3 extends over 14 amino acids. J gave up 7 bases and V 2 bases, and 6 bases lay outside the gene matches.

This clone was found once. This chain joins TRBV11-2 and TRBJ2-2; D is unresolved. The CDR3 totals 14 residues. V lost 5 bases, J lost 3 bases, and 10 bases lay in between. CDR1 is SGHAT and CDR2 is FQNNGV in the germline V gene. The DNA for the CDR3 is TGTGCCAGCAGCCCCCGACTCGACACCGGGGAGCTGTTTTTT. Residues: CASSPRLDTGELFF.

This sequence joins TRBV2 and TRBJ1-1, with 7 bases fitting TRBD1. Germline values: CDR1 SNHLY, CDR2 FYNNEI. This CDR3 spans 15 amino acids. J was trimmed by 1 base and V by 6 bases; bases with no gene match: 8. The CDR3 here is CASRKVTGSNTEAFF. The CDR3 DNA follows: TGTGCCAGCAGGAAAGTGACAGGGTCGAACACTGAAGCTTTCTTT. The variable domain in full, with the rest retrieved from reference TRBV2 and TRBJ1-1, is EPEVTQTPSHQVTQMGQEVILRCVPISNHLYFYWYRQILGQKVEFLVSFYNNEISEKSEIFDDQFSVERPDGSNFTLKIRSTKLEDSAMYFCASRKVTGSNTEAFFGQGTRLTVV.